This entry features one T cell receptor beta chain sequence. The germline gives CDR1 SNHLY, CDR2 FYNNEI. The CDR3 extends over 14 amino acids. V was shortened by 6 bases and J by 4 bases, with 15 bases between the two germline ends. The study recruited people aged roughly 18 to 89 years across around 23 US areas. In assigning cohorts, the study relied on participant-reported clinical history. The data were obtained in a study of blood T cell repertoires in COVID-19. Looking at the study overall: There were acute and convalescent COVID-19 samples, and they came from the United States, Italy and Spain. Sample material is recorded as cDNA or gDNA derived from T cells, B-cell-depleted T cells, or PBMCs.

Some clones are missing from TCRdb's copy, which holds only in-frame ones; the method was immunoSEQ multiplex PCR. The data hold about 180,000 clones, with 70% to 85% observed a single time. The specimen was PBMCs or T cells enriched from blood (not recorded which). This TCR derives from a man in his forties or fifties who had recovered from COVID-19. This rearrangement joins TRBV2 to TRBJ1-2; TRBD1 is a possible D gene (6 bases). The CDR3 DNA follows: TGTGCCAGCAGCCCTGGCGGGGGCGGCTATGGCTACACCTTC. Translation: CASSPGGGGYGYTF.